This T cell receptor beta chain stems from a study of blood T cell repertoires in COVID-19. Study details: Material from acute and convalescent COVID-19 was sourced from the United States, Italy and Spain. T cells, B-cell-depleted T cells, or PBMCs provided the cDNA or gDNA that served as material.

The length of the CDR3 is 16 residues. Germline CDR1 reads KGHSH; CDR2 reads LQKENI. The ends lost 0 bases at V and 0 bases at J; junction bases unmatched: 3. Original handling: Reference gene primer amplification yielded estimated nucleated cell counts. The protocol was immunoSEQ multiplex PCR, while the TCRdb copy is restricted to in-frame clones and leaves out a portion. From that table come the V and J calls and clone size; the DNA was used to work out D and trimming. This sample carries about 70,000 clones, over 70% of them seen once, and the ten largest clones take more than 5%. The chain couples TRBV18 to TRBJ2-3, with 7 nucleotides matching TRBD2. The clonotype comes from a middle-aged man with active COVID-19. Sequenced input: peripheral blood. The DNA for the CDR3 is TGTGCCAGCTCACCACCGGGGACTACTAGCACAGATACGCAGTATTTT. Its translation is CASSPPGTTSTDTQYF.